This is a list of T cell receptor beta chains from one sample in a study of T-cell memory formation after mild COVID-19. TCRdb re-analysed the 5' RACE reads in MiXCR, keeping a single row per CDR3 protein. The sample records 400,000 to 500,000 distinct CDR3 sequences, roughly 20% being singletons. The specimen was PBMCs or a T cell subset sorted from them (not recorded which). The receptors derive from an adult woman who had mild COVID-19 (a few samples of this study predate the infection). Cell type and time point are not known. CDR3s include the opening cysteine and the closing phenylalanine or tryptophan. A D gene is named only where the DNA matches it firmly. Rows give clone size only sometimes, using once, few, many, or a class for an expanded clone.

v_gene	abundance	d_gene	j_gene	CDR3aa	CDR3nt
TRBV7-3	few	TRBD1	TRBJ1-1	CASSFGDRIEAFF	TGTGCCAGCAGCTTTGGGGACAGGATTGAAGCTTTCTTT
TRBV29-1	.	.	TRBJ2-3	CSADQSTDTQYF	TGCAGCGCTGACCAAAGCACAGATACGCAGTATTTT
TRBV6-1	.	.	TRBJ1-1	CASSLGGSSTEAFF	TGTGCCAGCAGCCTAGGGGGTAGCTCAACTGAAGCTTTCTTT
TRBV4-2	few	TRBD2	TRBJ2-1	CASSRGSASGFNEQFF	TGTGCCAGCAGCCGGGGTTCGGCTAGCGGGTTTAATGAGCAGTTCTTC
TRBV6-2/TRBV6-3	.	TRBD1	TRBJ2-7	CASSYSDRTHYEQYF	TGTGCCAGCAGTTACTCGGACAGGACTCATTACGAGCAGTACTTC
TRBV4-1	.	.	TRBJ1-5	CASSQDPSQPQHF	TGCGCCAGCAGCCAAGATCCCAGTCAGCCCCAGCATTTT
TRBV12-3/TRBV12-4	.	.	TRBJ1-5	CASRSGREWTQHF	TGTGCCAGCAGGTCAGGACGGGAGTGGACCCAGCATTTT
TRBV3-1	.	.	TRBJ1-6	CASSQGSQSRVNSPLHF	TGTGCCAGCAGCCAAGGTTCGCAGTCACGAGTGAATTCACCCCTCCACTTT
TRBV20-1	.	.	TRBJ2-1	CSAPDNSYNEQFF	TGCAGTGCCCCCGACAACTCCTACAATGAGCAGTTCTTC
TRBV24-1	.	.	TRBJ2-3	CATSSRGTDTQYF	TGTGCCACCAGTTCCCGCGGAACAGATACGCAGTATTTT
TRBV6-2/TRBV6-3	.	TRBD1	TRBJ2-5	CASVFHPDRVDQETQYF	TGTGCCAGCGTCTTCCACCCGGACAGGGTGGACCAAGAGACCCAGTACTTC
TRBV5-1	.	TRBD1	TRBJ1-5	CASSLEGTGNQPQHF	TGCGCCAGCAGCTTGGAGGGGACAGGCAATCAGCCCCAGCATTTT
TRBV4-3	.	TRBD1	TRBJ2-5	CASSQRGVTGWETQYF	TGCGCCAGCAGCCAAAGAGGCGTGACAGGGTGGGAGACCCAGTACTTC
TRBV5-1	.	TRBD1	TRBJ2-3	CASSPGQDTDTQYF	TGCGCCAGCAGCCCCGGACAGGACACAGATACGCAGTATTTT
TRBV5-1	few	.	TRBJ2-7	CASSLGQSLTYEQYF	TGCGCCAGCAGCTTGGGGCAGTCGTTGACCTACGAGCAGTACTTC
TRBV11-1	.	.	TRBJ2-2	CASSLAGIGGELFF	TGTGCCAGCAGCTTAGCAGGGATCGGCGGGGAGCTGTTTTTT
TRBV27	many	.	TRBJ2-7	CASSSRVRGPYEQYF	TGTGCCAGCAGCTCCAGGGTCCGGGGGCCCTACGAGCAGTACTTC
TRBV12-3/TRBV12-4	.	TRBD1	TRBJ2-2	CASSLSPGQGAGGELFF	TGTGCCAGCAGTTTATCCCCGGGACAGGGGGCGGGCGGGGAGCTGTTTTTT
TRBV5-6	few	.	TRBJ2-1	CASSLQGSVWQFF	TGTGCCAGCAGCTTGCAGGGTTCGGTTTGGCAGTTCTTC
TRBV7-9	.	TRBD2	TRBJ2-1	CASSLTSGGLDEQFF	TGTGCCAGCAGCTTGACTAGCGGGGGGTTGGATGAGCAGTTCTTC
TRBV6-5	.	TRBD2	TRBJ2-3	CASRQVGAGLSTDTQYF	TGTGCCAGCAGGCAAGTAGGAGCGGGACTCAGCACAGATACGCAGTATTTT
TRBV5-1	few	.	TRBJ2-7	CASSSDRYEQYF	TGCGCCAGCAGCTCTGACAGGTACGAGCAGTACTTC
TRBV7-8	.	.	TRBJ1-4	CASSLRGGSAEKLFF	TGTGCCAGCAGCCTGAGGGGGGGCTCGGCGGAAAAACTGTTTTTT
TRBV19	.	.	TRBJ1-2	CASSAGVFGGYTF	TGTGCCAGTAGCGCAGGGGTATTCGGCGGCTACACCTTC
TRBV18	.	.	TRBJ1-5	CASSPNSNSNQPQHF	TGTGCCAGCTCACCAAACTCTAACAGCAATCAGCCCCAGCATTTT
TRBV24-1	few	.	TRBJ2-7	CATSTGGYEQYF	TGTGCCACTTCGACAGGAGGCTACGAGCAGTACTTC
TRBV2	few	TRBD2	TRBJ2-5	CASSASGGPRETQYF	TGTGCCAGCAGTGCGAGCGGGGGGCCACGGGAGACCCAGTACTTC
TRBV9	few	.	TRBJ1-1	CASSVEQGRTEAFF	TGTGCCAGCAGCGTAGAACAGGGAAGGACTGAAGCTTTCTTT
TRBV5-4	.	TRBD2	TRBJ2-5	CASSSGTSTRQETQYF	TGTGCCAGCAGCTCGGGGACTAGCACTCGACAAGAGACCCAGTACTTC
TRBV24-1	.	.	TRBJ2-5	CATSQGQETQYF	TGTGCCACCAGCCAAGGACAAGAGACCCAGTACTTC
TRBV7-2	.	.	TRBJ1-2	CASSSPYVLRESFGYTF	TGTGCCAGCAGCTCTCCTTATGTCCTCAGGGAATCTTTCGGCTACACCTTC
TRBV4-3	.	.	TRBJ2-2	CASSLSAQNTGELFF	TGCGCCAGCAGCCTCAGCGCCCAGAACACCGGGGAGCTGTTTTTT
TRBV23-1	.	.	TRBJ2-1	CASPSGGGPNEQFF	TGCGCCAGCCCATCGGGTGGGGGGCCCAATGAGCAGTTCTTC
TRBV3-1	.	.	TRBJ2-2	CASSQTTTVTGELFF	TGTGCCAGCAGCCAGACCACGACAGTCACCGGGGAGCTGTTTTTT
TRBV25-1	.	.	TRBJ2-7	CASSHSNRYDQYF	TGTGCCAGCAGTCATTCGAACCGCTACGATCAGTACTTC
TRBV6-5	.	TRBD1	TRBJ2-1	CASSRNRGSEQFF	TGTGCCAGCAGCCGTAACAGGGGGAGTGAGCAGTTCTTC
TRBV5-6	.	.	TRBJ2-3	CASVGSGFYTDTQYF	TGTGCCAGCGTGGGTAGTGGATTTTACACAGATACGCAGTATTTT
TRBV12-3/TRBV12-4	few	.	TRBJ2-4	CASSTSAKNIQYF	TGTGCCAGCAGCACATCAGCCAAAAACATTCAGTACTTC
TRBV23-1	few	TRBD1	TRBJ2-3	CAREQGPDTQYF	TGCGCCAGAGAACAGGGGCCAGATACGCAGTATTTT
TRBV5-1	few	TRBD1	TRBJ2-5	CASSGHGTEETQYF	TGCGCCAGCAGCGGACACGGGACAGAAGAGACCCAGTACTTC
TRBV28	.	.	TRBJ2-5	CASTGQKETQYF	TGTGCCAGCACCGGACAGAAAGAGACCCAGTACTTC
TRBV4-1	few	TRBD1	TRBJ2-1	CASSLRDRGRYNEQFF	TGCGCCAGCAGCCTCCGAGACAGGGGACGTTACAATGAGCAGTTCTTC
TRBV5-1	few	TRBD1	TRBJ1-2	CASSFGQGGLGYTF	TGCGCCAGCAGCTTTGGACAGGGAGGCCTTGGCTACACCTTC
TRBV6-5	.	.	TRBJ1-3	CASSYKGPPTGNTIYF	TGTGCCAGCAGTTACAAAGGACCGCCGACTGGAAACACCATATATTTT
TRBV20-1	few	TRBD1	TRBJ1-5	CSAGQGSNQPQHF	TGCAGTGCTGGACAGGGTAGCAATCAGCCCCAGCATTTT
TRBV6-5	.	.	TRBJ1-1	CASSYSGVGVYTEAFF	TGTGCCAGCAGTTACTCAGGGGTTGGGGTGTACACTGAAGCTTTCTTT
TRBV24-1	few	.	TRBJ2-5	CATSDPVRTRETQYF	TGTGCCACCAGTGATCCGGTTAGAACCCGAGAGACCCAGTACTTC
TRBV6-5	.	TRBD1	TRBJ1-1	CASSETTGDTEAFF	TGTGCCAGCAGCGAAACCACAGGGGACACTGAAGCTTTCTTT
TRBV6-5	.	.	TRBJ2-7	CASSSDRFLPYEQYF	TGTGCCAGCAGCTCCGACAGATTTCTACCCTACGAGCAGTACTTC
TRBV4-2	few	.	TRBJ2-7	CASRHSPGVAYEQYF	TGTGCCAGCAGGCACTCTCCCGGGGTGGCCTACGAGCAGTACTTC
TRBV5-4	few	TRBD2	TRBJ2-2	CASSFVGLAGTGELFF	TGTGCCAGCAGCTTTGTGGGACTAGCGGGTACCGGGGAGCTGTTTTTT
TRBV5-1	.	TRBD1	TRBJ1-1	CASSLETGRTEAFF	TGCGCCAGCAGCTTGGAGACAGGGAGAACTGAAGCTTTCTTT
TRBV27	.	TRBD2	TRBJ2-7	CASSYSGNGGYEQYF	TGTGCCAGCAGCTATAGCGGGAACGGCGGCTACGAGCAGTACTTC